What follows are 29 T cell receptor beta chains derived from one specimen sequenced in a study of T cell responses to AZD1222 COVID-19 vaccine. Libraries were prepared by immunoSEQ multiplex PCR; TCRdb keeps only in-frame clonotypes and omits some of them. This sample has 110,000 to 150,000 clones, with roughly nine tenths found just once. The specimen was peripheral blood, collected on day 0 of AZD1222 vaccination. The receptors stem from an adult in good health.

V gene TRBV12-5 combines with J gene TRBJ2-5, with D perhaps matching TRBD1 or TRBD2 (7 bases each). There are 14 residues in the CDR3. CDR1 is LGHNT, CDR2 FRNRAP, per germline. V lost 0 bases, J lost 7 bases, and 12 bases lay in between. CDR3 nucleotides: TGTGCTAGTGGTTTGGTAGGGGGCGGGGGGACCCAGTACTTC. Translating it yields CASGLVGGGGTQYF.

This clone turned up a few times. CDR3 nucleotides: TGTGCCAGCAGACTCCAGCAGGGCGGTTACACCTTC. Translation: CASRLQQGGYTF. The V and J genes are TRBV6-5 and TRBJ1-2; the D gene is possibly TRBD1 (5 bases). V shed 6 bases and J shed 11 bases, with 16 bases lying between them. This CDR3 comprises 12 residues. The V gene's germline CDR1 is MNHEY and CDR2 SVGAGI.

The rearrangement joins TRBV7-2 to TRBJ1-5; D not resolved. V was cut by 6 bases and J by 4 bases, with 16 bases left in between. This CDR3 region has 15 residues. Germline loops: CDR1 SGHTA, CDR2 FQGNSA. The CDR3 is CASSLGWAANQPQHF. DNA for the CDR3: TGTGCCAGCAGTCTAGGATGGGCAGCTAATCAGCCCCAGCATTTT.

This sequence joins TRBV7-3 and TRBJ2-5, with D tentatively TRBD1 (5 bases). This CDR3 spans 15 amino acids. Germline values: CDR1 SGHTA, CDR2 FQGTGA. V was trimmed by 5 bases and J by 5 bases, leaving 18 bases between them. The CDR3 region has the DNA TGTGCCAGCAGCCCGACAGCTAACCGGCGGGAGACCCAGTACTTC. Translated, it gives CASSPTANRRETQYF.

The rearrangement joins TRBV5-6 to TRBJ2-5; D unclear. The CDR3 is 14 residues long. V lost 4 bases, J lost 5 bases, and 15 bases lay in between. Germline V lookup: CDR1 SGHDT, CDR2 YYEEEE. This CDR3 is CASSLTWSKETQYF. The DNA of the CDR3 is TGTGCCAGCAGCCTGACTTGGTCCAAGGAGACCCAGTACTTC.

This clone was recorded only once. V is TRBV27 and J is TRBJ1-2; no clear D. V was pared by 3 bases and J by 4 bases, with 18 bases between. The germline gives CDR1 MNHEY, CDR2 SMNVEV (reference sequence). There are 16 residues in the CDR3. In DNA form, the CDR3 reads TGTGCCAGCAGTTTCGAGGCGGGCAATACTTTCTATGGCTACACCTTC. It specifies CASSFEAGNTFYGYTF.

Only a few counts were recorded for this clone. The chain combines TRBV9 with TRBJ2-7; D is perhaps TRBD1 or TRBD2 (5 bases each). V lost 4 bases to trimming and J lost 1 base, with 12 bases between them. CDR3 size: 14 residues. Germline CDR1 reads SGDLS; CDR2 reads YYNGEE. The CDR3 region is CASSSDGGSYEQYF. For the CDR3, the DNA is TGTGCCAGCAGCTCCGATGGGGGTTCCTACGAGCAGTACTTC.

V gene TRBV12-3 or TRBV12-4 combines with J gene TRBJ1-6; 8 bases fit TRBD1. V shed 5 bases, J shed 10 bases, and the junction held 4 bases outside the gene matches. There are 13 residues in the CDR3. In DNA form, the CDR3 reads TGTGCCAGCAGTCCAGACAGGGGCTCACCCCTCCACTTT. Its protein is CASSPDRGSPLHF.

This rearrangement joins TRBV5-1 to TRBJ1-1, with no clear D. Per the germline V gene, CDR1 is SGHRS and CDR2 is YFSETQ. Deletions cut 0 bases from V and 4 bases from J, with 7 bases between. This CDR3 region has 13 residues. CDR3 sequence: CASSLERATEAFF. In DNA form, the CDR3 reads TGCGCCAGCAGCTTGGAAAGGGCCACTGAAGCTTTCTTT. The variable domain in full, with the rest retrieved from reference TRBV5-1 and TRBJ1-1, is KAGVTQTPRYLIKTRGQQVTLSCSPISGHRSVSWYQQTPGQGLQFLFEYFSETQRNKGNFPGRFSGRQFSNSRSEMNVSTLELGDSALYLCASSLERATEAFFGQGTRLTVV.

The gene calls are TRBV25-1 and TRBJ2-5; the D is unclear. V lost 6 bases and J 1 base, leaving 9 bases between the germline ends. Germline CDR1 MGHDK, CDR2 SYGVNS. The length of the CDR3 is 13 residues. This CDR3 reads CASRNSLQETQYF. The DNA of the CDR3 is TGTGCCAGCAGAAACAGCCTCCAAGAGACCCAGTACTTC.

This clone appeared a single time. The genes are TRBV19 and TRBJ2-1; 8 bases agree with TRBD2. The CDR3 is 15 residues long. Trimming took 7 bases from V and 6 from J; bases not matched to a gene: 11. The germline CDR1 and CDR2 sequences are LNHDA and SQIVND (reference sequence). For the CDR3, the DNA is TGTGCCAGTATTCAGAATGGACTAGCTGGCAATGAGCAGTTCTTC. Protein product: CASIQNGLAGNEQFF.

The chain recombines TRBV7-2 with TRBJ2-3; the match to TRBD2 covers 9 bases. This CDR3 comprises 17 residues. The germline V gene has CDR1 SGHTA and CDR2 FQGNSA. V lost 5 bases to trimming and J lost 2 bases; unmatched junction nucleotides: 11. The DNA of the CDR3 is TGTGCCAGCAGCCCTAGGGCCCTAGCGGGGTCCACAGATACGCAGTATTTT. As protein: CASSPRALAGSTDTQYF.

The chain joins TRBV3-1 (or the pseudogene TRBV3-2) to TRBJ1-6, with D hard to call. Between the trimmed V and J ends, which lost 1 base and 9 bases, there was a span of 16 bases. The germline V gene has CDR1 LGHDT and CDR2 YNNKEL (reference sequence). This CDR3 is 16 amino acids long. CDR3 protein: CASSQGHQLGISPLHF. In DNA, the CDR3 is TGTGCCAGCAGCCAAGGTCATCAGTTAGGAATTTCACCCCTCCACTTT.

This clone has only a few counts. The J gene is TRBJ1-1, the V gene TRBV3-1 (or the pseudogene TRBV3-2), with D unclear. The CDR3 is 15 amino acids. Per the germline V gene, CDR1 is LGHDT and CDR2 is YNNKEL (reference sequence). Trimming left V 4 bases short and J 4 bases short, with 16 bases between. The CDR3 spells CASSLSLTPGTEAFF. In DNA form, the CDR3 reads TGTGCCAGCAGCCTCTCCCTAACACCGGGCACTGAAGCTTTCTTT.

This clone was found a few times. The chain joins TRBV14 to TRBJ1-2, with 10 bases identical to TRBD1. This CDR3 is built from 17 residues. V lost 1 base to trimming and J lost 6 bases; unmatched junction nucleotides: 11. From germline, CDR1 is SGHDN and CDR2 FVKESK. The CDR3 sequence: CASSQGRSGDRGHGYTF. The CDR3 DNA is TGTGCCAGCAGCCAAGGACGGAGCGGGGACAGGGGACATGGCTACACCTTC.

The chain links TRBV19 to TRBJ1-2; D gene unclear. Trimming took off 10 bases at V and 4 bases at J, with 16 bases between the two ends. Germline V gene sequence: CDR1 LNHDA, CDR2 SQIVND (reference sequence). This CDR3 is built from 13 residues. CDR3 nucleotide sequence: TGTGCCACCGGACCCACCGCCAGCTATGGCTACACCTTC. It translates to CATGPTASYGYTF.

This CDR3 reads CASSQGDYSNQPQHF. DNA of the CDR3: TGTGCCAGCAGTCAAGGGGATTATAGCAATCAGCCCCAGCATTTT. The J gene is TRBJ1-5, the V gene TRBV28, with D perhaps matching TRBD1 (5 bases). V lost 5 bases and J 0 bases, leaving 11 bases between the germline ends. CDR3 length: 15 amino acids. In germline, CDR1 is MDHEN, CDR2 SYDVKM.

This rearrangement joins TRBV28 to TRBJ1-1, with no clear D. Trimming took 6 bases from V and 1 from J, leaving 15 bases between them. The CDR3 sequence is 15 residues long. Germline V gives CDR1 MDHEN, CDR2 SYDVKM. This CDR3 is CASSPVGLQNTEAFF. CDR3 DNA sequence: TGTGCCAGCAGCCCCGTCGGGCTACAGAACACTGAAGCTTTCTTT.

The rearrangement uses TRBV9 and TRBJ2-5; a possible D gene is TRBD2 (6 bases). The V and J ends lost 1 base and 1 base respectively, with 11 bases between them. This CDR3 has 15 residues. CDR1 is SGDLS, CDR2 YYNGEE, per germline. CDR3 sequence reads: CASSVLATPQETQYF. CDR3 nucleotides: TGTGCCAGCAGCGTACTAGCGACCCCCCAAGAGACCCAGTACTTC. The full variable domain, in which reference TRBV9 and TRBJ2-5 provide the parts outside the CDR3, is DSGVTQTPKHLITATGQRVTLRCSPRSGDLSVYWYQQSLDQGLQFLIQYYNGEERAKGNILERFSAQQFPDLHSELNLSSLELGDSALYFCASSVLATPQETQYFGPGTRLLVL.

This clone was seen only once. The J gene is TRBJ1-2, the V gene TRBV30, with 8 bases fitting TRBD1. The J segment lost 2 bases and the V segment lost 1 base, leaving 0 bases of the junction unmatched. CDR1 GTSNPN and CDR2 SVGIG come from the germline V gene (reference sequence). This CDR3 contains 13 residues. CDR3 protein: CAWSAGGNYGYTF. In DNA form, the CDR3 reads TGTGCCTGGAGTGCAGGGGGCAACTATGGCTACACCTTC. Based on the CDR3 plus reference TRBV30 and TRBJ1-2, the full variable domain is SQTIHQWPATLVQPVGSPLSLECTVEGTSNPNLYWYRQAAGRGLQLLFYSVGIGQISSEVPQNLSASRPQDRQFILSSKKLLLSDSGFYLCAWSAGGNYGYTFGSGTRLTVV.

The V gene is TRBV7-8, the J gene TRBJ1-4, with 8 bases aligning to TRBD1. The CDR3 runs 14 residues. V lost 6 bases to trimming and J lost 3 bases; unmatched junction nucleotides: 3. The germline V gene encodes CDR1 SGHVS and CDR2 FQNEAQ. The CDR3 DNA reads as TGTGCCAGCAGAAGACAGGGGCCTAATGAAAAACTGTTTTTT. Translation: CASRRQGPNEKLFF.

This clone came up a few times. The chain employs TRBV6-4 and TRBJ1-2; D remains unclear. The CDR3 is made up of 13 amino acids. Germline V gene lookup returns CDR1 MRHNA and CDR2 SNTAGT. V lost 0 bases and J 5 bases, leaving 7 bases between the germline ends. This CDR3 reads CASSDSTKYGYTF. The CDR3 nucleotides read TGTGCCAGCAGTGACTCGACAAAATATGGCTACACCTTC.

This clone was observed a single time. The V gene is TRBV27, the J gene TRBJ1-2, with 8 bases fitting TRBD1. The CDR3 is 13 amino acids. V was clipped by 6 bases and J by 10 bases; unmatched bases: 10. CDR1 and CDR2 (germline): MNHEY, SMNVEV (reference sequence). CDR3 residues: CASSPWTGKHYTF. DNA for the CDR3: TGTGCCAGCAGCCCCTGGACAGGGAAGCACTACACCTTC.

The V gene is TRBV2, the J gene TRBJ1-6, with a possible D match to TRBD1 (5 bases). The CDR3 sequence is 15 residues long. Germline assignment: CDR1 SNHLY and CDR2 FYNNEI. V lost 3 bases and J lost 3, with 9 bases in between. The CDR3 reads CASSDKGFYNSPLHF. The CDR3 DNA is TGTGCCAGCAGTGACAAGGGGTTCTATAATTCACCCCTCCACTTT.

The V call is TRBV5-6, the J call TRBJ2-7, with 9 bases that match TRBD1. V was clipped by 2 bases and J by 3 bases; unmatched bases: 6. This CDR3 is 15 amino acids long. Germline lookup yields CDR1 SGHDT and CDR2 YYEEEE. CDR3 residues: CASSFTGTGIYEQYF. CDR3 DNA sequence: TGTGCCAGCAGCTTTACCGGGACAGGGATCTACGAGCAGTACTTC.

V and J are TRBV3-1 (or the pseudogene TRBV3-2) and TRBJ1-1; 8 nucleotides match TRBD1. The CDR3 runs to 14 residues. Germline V gene lookup returns CDR1 LGHDT and CDR2 YNNKEL (reference sequence). V shed 6 bases and J 4 bases; nucleotides not matched to a gene: 7. CDR3 residues: CASSRGQEGTEAFF. Written as DNA, the CDR3 is TGTGCCAGCAGTCGGGGACAGGAGGGCACTGAAGCTTTCTTT.

The chain couples TRBV30 to TRBJ1-5, with D possibly TRBD1 on 5 matching bases. CDR1 is GTSNPN, CDR2 SVGIG, per germline (reference sequence). The CDR3 length is 15 residues. V was pared by 4 bases and J by 0 bases, with 13 bases between. The DNA of the CDR3 is TGTGCCTGGAATGGAGACAGAACTAGCAATCAGCCCCAGCATTTT. Translation: CAWNGDRTSNQPQHF.

The chain carries TRBV28 and TRBJ2-2, with 9 nucleotides matching TRBD1. Germline assignment: CDR1 MDHEN and CDR2 SYDVKM. Trimming took 4 bases from V and 3 from J; bases not matched to a gene: 12. The CDR3 spans 18 residues. CDR3 bases: TGTGCCAGCAGTTCCCATATGACAGGGGGACGGTACACCGGGGAGCTGTTTTTT. It is translated as CASSSHMTGGRYTGELFF.

This clone was seen a handful of times. The CDR3 is CASSQDVGGNQPQHF. The CDR3 region has the DNA TGTGCCAGCAGCCAAGACGTCGGGGGCAATCAGCCCCAGCATTTT. The chain recombines TRBV4-2 with TRBJ1-5; D is undetermined. The CDR3 covers 15 residues. CDR1 is LGHNA and CDR2 is YNFKEQ in the germline V gene. The V end was cut by 0 bases, the J end by 2 bases, with 8 bases between.